Listed below are T cell receptor beta chains from one sample, sequenced in a study of T cells after yellow fever vaccination. TCRdb redid the calling of the 5' RACE reads with MiXCR, one entry per CDR3 protein. The sample consists of about 360,000 distinct CDR3 sequences, roughly 6.2% of them appearing once. The specimen comprised PBMCs, sampled 5 days after the yellow fever booster vaccination. The receptors were gathered from a man aged 25 to 40 who received the YFV17D yellow fever vaccine. CDR3s include the opening cysteine and the closing phenylalanine or tryptophan. D genes are given only for firm matches. Clone size, where shown, is once, few, many, or a class for clones that have expanded.

>TRBV4-1|TRBJ1-5|few|NA
TGCGCCAGCAGCCAAAACAGTAATCAGCCCCAGCATTTT
CASSQNSNQPQHF
>TRBV27|TRBJ2-1|many|TRBD1
TGTGCCAGCAATGGAGGGACAGGAGGAAATGAGCAGTTCTTC
CASNGGTGGNEQFF
>TRBV4-3|TRBJ1-4|NA|NA
TGCGCCAGCAGCCAAGATTGGTCGGGGAACAATGAAAAACTGTTTTTT
CASSQDWSGNNEKLFF
>TRBV11-1|TRBJ2-3|few|TRBD1
TGTGCCAGCAGCCCCCTTGGGGATTCCGGGACAGGGGAAAGCACAGATACGCAGTATTTT
CASSPLGDSGTGESTDTQYF
>TRBV5-6|TRBJ2-1|many|TRBD1
TGTGCCAGCAGCTTGGAAGCCTCGACAGGGTGGAATGAGCAGTTCTTC
CASSLEASTGWNEQFF
>TRBV7-2|TRBJ1-4|few|TRBD1
TGTGCCAGCAGCCCTGACAGGGCGGTTGAAAAACTGTTTTTT
CASSPDRAVEKLFF
>TRBV30|TRBJ2-7|many|NA
TGTGCCTGGACCTCAGCCGGAAGGGCCTCCTACGAGCAGTACTTC
CAWTSAGRASYEQYF
>TRBV20-1|TRBJ2-1|NA|TRBD2
TGCAGTGCTAGAGTTACTAGCGGGGGGTACAATGAGCAGTTCTTC
CSARVTSGGYNEQFF
>TRBV19|TRBJ2-1|few|TRBD2
TGTGCCAGTAGTATCCTAGCGGATTATGAGCAGTTCTTC
CASSILADYEQFF
>TRBV25-1|TRBJ2-7|NA|NA
TGTGCCAGCAGCGGTTTAAACTACGAGCAGTACTTC
CASSGLNYEQYF
>TRBV5-6|TRBJ2-3|many|NA
TGTGCCAGCAGCTTTCCCCAGCCAAGCACAGATACGCAGTATTTT
CASSFPQPSTDTQYF
>TRBV7-2|TRBJ2-5|NA|NA
TGTGCCAGCAGCTTCAGGAGGGCAGACGAGACCCAGTACTTC
CASSFRRADETQYF
>TRBV28|TRBJ2-5|few|TRBD1
TGTGCCAGCAGTTCCCACCGAACAGGGGTGCGGGAGACCCAGTACTTC
CASSSHRTGVRETQYF
>TRBV7-3|TRBJ2-3|many|TRBD2
TGTGCCAGCAGCATAATAGCGGGAGGGCCGGGCGATACGCAGTATTTT
CASSIIAGGPGDTQYF
>TRBV6-5|TRBJ2-5|many|TRBD2
TGTGCCAGCAGTTCACCCCGGACTAGCGGCATAGAGACCCAGTACTTC
CASSSPRTSGIETQYF
>TRBV6-1|TRBJ2-1|few|NA
TGTGCCAGCAGGTCCGCGGGGGCTCGGAATGAGCAGTTCTTC
CASRSAGARNEQFF
>TRBV6-1|TRBJ2-3|few|TRBD2
TGTGCCAGCAGAGGACTAGCGGGGGGTACAGATACGCAGTATTTT
CASRGLAGGTDTQYF
>TRBV20-1|TRBJ2-3|many|NA
TGCAGTGCTAGATCTACTGGCGGCGAGCGGGCGACTAGCACAGATACGCAGTATTTT
CSARSTGGERATSTDTQYF
>TRBV5-1|TRBJ2-5|many|TRBD2
TGCGCCAGCAGCCTCACTAGCGGGAGCCGGGAGACCCAGTACTTC
CASSLTSGSRETQYF
>TRBV7-9|TRBJ2-5|NA|NA
TGTGCCAGCAGCTTCGGAAGGGGTCTAGAGACCCAGTACTTC
CASSFGRGLETQYF
>TRBV20-1|TRBJ2-3|few|TRBD2
TGCAGTGCTAGAGGCGGGGGGGCCGGCACAGATACGCAGTATTTT
CSARGGGAGTDTQYF
>TRBV20-1|TRBJ2-3|NA|NA
TGCAGTGAACTCGGGTTAGGCGATACGCAGTATTTT
CSELGLGDTQYF
>TRBV5-6|TRBJ2-1|many|NA
TGTGCCAGCAGCTTGAGGGGACTCCTTTGGGAGCAGTTCTTC
CASSLRGLLWEQFF
>TRBV29-1|TRBJ2-3|many|TRBD2
TGCAGCGCGAAGCGGGACGAAAGAAGGGCCGATACGCAGTATTTT
CSAKRDERRADTQYF
>TRBV6-1|TRBJ2-7|NA|NA
TGTGCCAGCAGTGTGTCCAATCCGGGACTCAGCTCCTACGAGCAGTACTTC
CASSVSNPGLSSYEQYF
>TRBV29-1|TRBJ2-2|NA|NA
TGCAGCGCGAAACTTTGGCCCAGAAGGACCGGGGAGCTGTTTTTT
CSAKLWPRRTGELFF
>TRBV12-3/TRBV12-4|TRBJ1-1|few|NA
TGTGCCAGCAGTCCTCAGGGAGTGGGAGCGGCTGAAGCTTTCTTT
CASSPQGVGAAEAFF
>TRBV28|TRBJ2-1|few|NA
TGTGCCAGCCAAGCCCGTACCGGGGAGCAGTTCTTC
CASQARTGEQFF
>TRBV5-6|TRBJ1-4|few|TRBD1
TGTGCCAGCAGCTACGCCCGGGACAGTAATGAAAAACTGTTTTTT
CASSYARDSNEKLFF
>TRBV19|TRBJ2-2|few|NA
TGTGCCAGTAGTGCGACCGGGAGTTACACCGGGGAGCTGTTTTTT
CASSATGSYTGELFF
>TRBV28|TRBJ1-6|NA|NA
TGTGCCAGCAGTTTATCGGAAGGTAGTAATTCACCCCTCCACTTT
CASSLSEGSNSPLHF
>TRBV5-5|TRBJ2-5|NA|TRBD1
TGTGCCAGCAGCGCCACAGGGGGAGAGACCCAGTACTTC
CASSATGGETQYF
>TRBV28|TRBJ2-1|NA|TRBD2
TGTGCCAGCAGTTTATTCGCGAGTAGCGGGTCCTACAATGAGCAGTTCTTC
CASSLFASSGSYNEQFF
>TRBV10-3|TRBJ1-5|many|NA
TGTGCCATCAGTTCCCCGAATCAGCCCCAGCATTTT
CAISSPNQPQHF
>TRBV7-6|TRBJ2-3|NA|TRBD2
TGTGCCAGCAGCCTTAATAGCGGGAGAGGGACAGATACGCAGTATTTT
CASSLNSGRGTDTQYF
>TRBV6-2/TRBV6-3|TRBJ2-3|NA|NA
TGTGCCAGCAGCTACGAAGGGAGCTCAGATACGCAGTATTTT
CASSYEGSSDTQYF
>TRBV12-3/TRBV12-4|TRBJ2-7|NA|TRBD1
TGTGCCAGCAGTTTCCTCGGGACAGTTAGCTCCTACGAGCAGTACTTC
CASSFLGTVSSYEQYF
>TRBV20-1|TRBJ2-7|few|NA
TGCAGTGCCACGGTGGGGAGTGGAGACCTCGAGCAGTACTTC
CSATVGSGDLEQYF
>TRBV28|TRBJ1-1|many|NA
TGTGTGGTCCGGTGGGGGTCTGAAGCTTTCTTT
CVVRWGSEAFF